Below are 14 T cell receptor beta chains sequenced from a single sample in a study of beta chain features in type 1 diabetes. Every isolated RNA sample was fully reverse transcribed, so sequencing captured expressed TCRB transcripts. The repertoire was sequenced with immunoSEQ multiplex PCR; TCRdb's copy has only in-frame clones and lacks some. The top ten hold around 0.065% of the sample, which has approximately 470,000 clones, approximately 30% seen once. The sequenced sample consisted of naive CD4+ T cells from blood. The source is a young man in good health.

This clone was observed a few times. J is TRBJ2-3 and V is TRBV7-9; TRBD2 matches 14 bases. This CDR3 region has 16 residues. J gave up 3 bases and V 4 bases, and 3 bases lay outside the gene matches. Germline V gene sequence: CDR1 SEHNR, CDR2 FQNEAQ (reference sequence). The CDR3: CASSSGLAGATDTQYF. The CDR3 DNA reads TGTGCCAGCAGCTCGGGACTAGCGGGAGCGACAGATACGCAGTATTTT.

Turning to this clone: The same CDR3 can be traced to other DNA sequences in this sample. The chain joins TRBV30 to TRBJ1-4; D not certain. With 0 bases removed from V and 7 bases from J, the gap between germline ends came to 6 bases. The CDR3 has 12 amino acids. Germline V lookup: CDR1 GTSNPN, CDR2 SVGIG (reference sequence). DNA for the CDR3: TGTGCCTGGAGTGTACTAGGTGAAAAACTGTTTTTT. This codes for CAWSVLGEKLFF. Combining the CDR3 with reference TRBV30 and TRBJ1-4 gives the whole variable domain SQTIHQWPATLVQPVGSPLSLECTVEGTSNPNLYWYRQAAGRGLQLLFYSVGIGQISSEVPQNLSASRPQDRQFILSSKKLLLSDSGFYLCAWSVLGEKLFFGSGTQLSVL.

This chain connects TRBV30 to TRBJ2-7; 7 positions match TRBD2. With 3 bases clipped from V and 2 bases from J, the junction kept 4 bases outside the gene matches. This CDR3 is built from 13 residues. Germline CDR1 reads GTSNPN; CDR2 reads SVGIG (reference sequence). The CDR3 loop reads CAWRLATTYEQYF. The DNA of the CDR3 is TGTGCCTGGAGACTAGCGACTACCTACGAGCAGTACTTC. The variable domain in full, completed from reference TRBV30 and TRBJ2-7, reads SQTIHQWPATLVQPVGSPLSLECTVEGTSNPNLYWYRQAAGRGLQLLFYSVGIGQISSEVPQNLSASRPQDRQFILSSKKLLLSDSGFYLCAWRLATTYEQYFGPGTRLTVT.

Notes on this clone: Within the sample, other DNA sequences also encode this same CDR3. The chain joins TRBV5-1 to TRBJ2-3; D gene uncertain. This CDR3 is 14 amino acids long. Trimming left V 0 bases short and J 0 bases short, with 5 bases between. Germline CDR1 SGHRS, CDR2 YFSETQ. The CDR3 reads CASSLDSSTDTQYF. The CDR3 DNA is TGCGCCAGCAGCTTGGACAGCAGCACAGATACGCAGTATTTT.

This clone was detected only a few times. This chain connects TRBV5-4 to TRBJ2-3; D is undetermined. The V gene's germline CDR1 is SGHNT and CDR2 YYREEE (reference sequence). V lost 3 bases and J lost 0, with 5 bases in between. The CDR3 sequence is 13 residues long. This CDR3 is CASSYLSTDTQYF. As DNA, the CDR3 is TGTGCCAGCAGCTACCTTAGCACAGATACGCAGTATTTT.

On this clone: At the DNA level, this CDR3 is encoded by other sequences in the same sample as well. The CDR3 loop reads CAWSVRVGTEAFF. CDR3 sequence (DNA): TGTGCCTGGAGTGTACGGGTAGGGACTGAAGCTTTCTTT. This chain joins TRBV30 and TRBJ1-1; unclear D gene. Germline CDR1 and CDR2: GTSNPN and SVGIG (reference sequence). This CDR3 comprises 13 residues. V lost 0 bases and J 5 bases, leaving 10 bases between the germline ends. The whole variable domain, filled in from reference TRBV30 and TRBJ1-1, reads SQTIHQWPATLVQPVGSPLSLECTVEGTSNPNLYWYRQAAGRGLQLLFYSVGIGQISSEVPQNLSASRPQDRQFILSSKKLLLSDSGFYLCAWSVRVGTEAFFGQGTRLTVV.

V is TRBV5-1 and J is TRBJ1-2, with D maybe TRBD1 (5 bases). Between the trimmed V and J ends, which lost 0 bases and 10 bases, there was a span of 13 bases. CDR3 size: 13 residues. The V gene's germline CDR1 is SGHRS and CDR2 YFSETQ. CDR3 sequence (DNA): TGCGCCAGCAGCTTGGGCAGGGCACAGGACTACACCTTC. It is translated as CASSLGRAQDYTF.

This clone was seen more than once but under ten times. The chain links TRBV29-1 to TRBJ1-1, with TRBD1 identical over 9 bases. Germline CDR1 reads SQVTM; CDR2 reads ANQGSEA. V gave up 6 bases and J gave up 2 bases; unmatched junction bases: 7. The CDR3 consists of 14 residues. The CDR3 nucleotides read TGCAGCGTAACGACAGGGGGTGGAAACACTGAAGCTTTCTTT. It encodes CSVTTGGGNTEAFF.

This clone showed up just a few times. In nucleotides, the CDR3 is TGTGCCAGCAGCAAGGGACAGGTTCCGTCAGAGACCCAGTACTTC. Protein sequence: CASSKGQVPSETQYF. The V call is TRBV7-2, the J call TRBJ2-5; 8 nucleotides agree with TRBD1. This CDR3 is built from 15 residues. The V gene's germline CDR1 is SGHTA and CDR2 FQGNSA. Trimming at V came to 5 bases and at J to 4 bases, leaving 9 bases not matched to a gene.

The rearrangement links TRBV18 to TRBJ1-1; 11 bases are a match to TRBD1. Germline lookup yields CDR1 KGHSH and CDR2 LQKENI. With V trimmed by 6 bases and J by 4 bases, 4 bases remained unmatched. The CDR3 has 14 amino acids. CDR3: CASSGDRGGTEAFF. The CDR3 DNA is TGTGCCAGCTCCGGGGACAGGGGGGGCACTGAAGCTTTCTTT.

This chain links TRBV7-9 with TRBJ1-2; 7 positions agree with TRBD1. The CDR3 contains 16 residues. Germline V gene data show CDR1 as SEHNR and CDR2 as FQNEAQ (reference sequence). Trimming at V came to 5 bases and at J to 2 bases, leaving 11 bases not matched to a gene. CDR3 region: CASSLEGGQANYGYTF. In DNA, the CDR3 is TGTGCCAGCAGCCTGGAGGGTGGACAGGCAAACTATGGCTACACCTTC.

CDR3 sequence reads: CASGSDSQTQYF. CDR3 in DNA: TGTGCTAGTGGCTCCGACAGTCAGACCCAGTACTTC. The chain combines TRBV12-5 with TRBJ2-5; a weak D match, TRBD1 (5 bases). Germline CDR1 is LGHNT and CDR2 is FRNRAP. V lost 6 bases and J 6 bases, leaving 11 bases between the germline ends. The CDR3 spans 12 residues.

This chain links TRBV30 with TRBJ2-1, with 7 positions matching TRBD1. V lost 2 bases and J lost 0; bases outside the gene matches: 4. The CDR3 loop spans 15 amino acids. The germline gives CDR1 GTSNPN, CDR2 SVGIG (reference sequence). CDR3: CAWSNGDSSYNEQFF. The CDR3 nucleotides are TGTGCCTGGAGTAACGGGGACAGCTCCTACAATGAGCAGTTCTTC.

The J gene is TRBJ2-5, the V gene TRBV5-4; TRBD1 aligns across 10 bases. V was pared by 6 bases and J by 5 bases, with 10 bases of the junction left unmatched. Germline V gene sequence: CDR1 SGHNT, CDR2 YYREEE (reference sequence). The CDR3 sequence is 15 residues long. CDR3 nucleotides: TGTGCCAGCACCGCGACAGGGGGCCCCCGTGAGACCCAGTACTTC. It encodes CASTATGGPRETQYF.